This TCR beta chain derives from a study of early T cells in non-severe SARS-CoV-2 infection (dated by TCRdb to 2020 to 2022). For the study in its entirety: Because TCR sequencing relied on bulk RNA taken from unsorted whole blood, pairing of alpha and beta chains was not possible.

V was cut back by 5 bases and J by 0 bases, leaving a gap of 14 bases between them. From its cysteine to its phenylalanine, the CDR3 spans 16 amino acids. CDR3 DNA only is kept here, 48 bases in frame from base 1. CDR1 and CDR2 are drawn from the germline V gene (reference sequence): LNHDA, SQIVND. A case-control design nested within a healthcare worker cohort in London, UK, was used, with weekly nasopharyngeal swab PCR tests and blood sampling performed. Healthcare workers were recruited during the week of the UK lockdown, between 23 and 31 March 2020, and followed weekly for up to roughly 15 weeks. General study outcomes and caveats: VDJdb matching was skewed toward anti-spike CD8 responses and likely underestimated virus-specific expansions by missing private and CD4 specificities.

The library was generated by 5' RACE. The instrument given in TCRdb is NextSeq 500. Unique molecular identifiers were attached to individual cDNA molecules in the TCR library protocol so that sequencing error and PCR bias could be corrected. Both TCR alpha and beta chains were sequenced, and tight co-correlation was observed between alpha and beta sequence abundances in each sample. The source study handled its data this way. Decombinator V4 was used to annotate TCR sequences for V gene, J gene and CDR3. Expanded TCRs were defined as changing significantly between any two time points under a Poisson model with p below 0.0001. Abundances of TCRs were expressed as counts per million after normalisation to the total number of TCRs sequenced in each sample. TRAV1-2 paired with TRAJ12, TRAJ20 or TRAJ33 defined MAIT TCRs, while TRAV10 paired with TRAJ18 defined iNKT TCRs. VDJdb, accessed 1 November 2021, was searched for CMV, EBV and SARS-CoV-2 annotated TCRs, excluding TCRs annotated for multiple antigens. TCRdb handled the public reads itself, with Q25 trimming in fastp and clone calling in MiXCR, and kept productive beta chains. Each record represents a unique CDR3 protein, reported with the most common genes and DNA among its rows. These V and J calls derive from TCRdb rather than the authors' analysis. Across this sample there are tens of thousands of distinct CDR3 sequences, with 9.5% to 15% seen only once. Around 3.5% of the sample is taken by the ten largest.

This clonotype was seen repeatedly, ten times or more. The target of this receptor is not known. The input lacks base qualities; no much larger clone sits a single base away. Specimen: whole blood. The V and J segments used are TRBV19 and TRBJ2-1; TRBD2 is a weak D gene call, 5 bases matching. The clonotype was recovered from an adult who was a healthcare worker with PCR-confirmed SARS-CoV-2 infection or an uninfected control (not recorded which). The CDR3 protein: CASSSPDFSSYNEQFF. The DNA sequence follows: TGTGCCAGTAGTTCTCCGGACTTTAGCTCCTACAATGAGCAGTTCTTC.